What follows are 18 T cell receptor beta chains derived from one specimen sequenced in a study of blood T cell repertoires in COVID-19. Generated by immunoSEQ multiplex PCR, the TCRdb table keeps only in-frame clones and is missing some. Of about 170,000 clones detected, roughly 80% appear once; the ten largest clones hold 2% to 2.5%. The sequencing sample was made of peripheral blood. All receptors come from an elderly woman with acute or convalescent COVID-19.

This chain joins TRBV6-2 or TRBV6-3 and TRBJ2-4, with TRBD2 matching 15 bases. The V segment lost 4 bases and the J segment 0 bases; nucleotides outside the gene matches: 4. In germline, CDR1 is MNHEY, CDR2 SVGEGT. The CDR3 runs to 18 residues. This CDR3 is CASSSGLAGGLAKNIQYF. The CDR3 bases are TGTGCCAGCAGTTCAGGACTAGCGGGGGGGCTAGCCAAAAACATTCAGTACTTC.

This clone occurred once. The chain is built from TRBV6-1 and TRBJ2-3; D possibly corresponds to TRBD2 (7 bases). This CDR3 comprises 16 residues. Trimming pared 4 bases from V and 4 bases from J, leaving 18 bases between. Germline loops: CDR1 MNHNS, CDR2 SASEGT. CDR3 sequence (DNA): TGTGCCAGCAGTGGGGGGAGGGGGGCTGTGGCAGATACGCAGTATTTT. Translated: CASSGGRGAVADTQYF.

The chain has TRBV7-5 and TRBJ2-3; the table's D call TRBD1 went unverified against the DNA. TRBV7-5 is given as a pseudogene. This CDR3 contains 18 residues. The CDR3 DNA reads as TGTGCCAGAAGCTCCCCGGGACAGGGGGTCCCCTTCACAGATACGCAGTATTTT. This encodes CARSSPGQGVPFTDTQYF.

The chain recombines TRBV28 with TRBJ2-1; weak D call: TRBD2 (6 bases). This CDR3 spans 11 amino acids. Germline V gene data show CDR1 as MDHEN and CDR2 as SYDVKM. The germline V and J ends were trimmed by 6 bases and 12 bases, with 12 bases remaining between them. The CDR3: CASSPLGGQFF. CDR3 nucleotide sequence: TGTGCCAGCAGCCCCCTGGGGGGGCAGTTCTTC.

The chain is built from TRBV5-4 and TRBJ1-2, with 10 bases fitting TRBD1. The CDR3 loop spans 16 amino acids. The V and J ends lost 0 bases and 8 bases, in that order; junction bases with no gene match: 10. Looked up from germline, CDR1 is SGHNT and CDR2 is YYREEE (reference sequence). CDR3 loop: CASSLAARQGAQGYTF. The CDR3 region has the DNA TGTGCCAGCAGCTTGGCTGCAAGACAGGGGGCCCAAGGCTACACCTTC.

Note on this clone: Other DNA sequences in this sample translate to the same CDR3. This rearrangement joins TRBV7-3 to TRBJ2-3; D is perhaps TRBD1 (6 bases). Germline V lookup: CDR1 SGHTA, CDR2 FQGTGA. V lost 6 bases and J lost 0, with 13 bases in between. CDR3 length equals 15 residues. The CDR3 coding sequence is TGTGCCAGCAGTTCCAGGGGAGCTAGCACAGATACGCAGTATTTT. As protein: CASSSRGASTDTQYF.

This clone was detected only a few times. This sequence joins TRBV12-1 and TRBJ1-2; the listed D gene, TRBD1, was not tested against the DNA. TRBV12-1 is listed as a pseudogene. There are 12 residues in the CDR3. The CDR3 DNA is TGTGCCAGCAGCTTGATCAGCTATGGCTACACCTTC. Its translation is CASSLISYGYTF.

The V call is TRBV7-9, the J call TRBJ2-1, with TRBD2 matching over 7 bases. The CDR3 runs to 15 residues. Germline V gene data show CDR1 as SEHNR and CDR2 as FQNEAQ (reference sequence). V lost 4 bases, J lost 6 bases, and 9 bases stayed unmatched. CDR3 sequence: CASSSDGGWANEQFF. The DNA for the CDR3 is TGTGCCAGCAGCTCCGACGGGGGGTGGGCCAATGAGCAGTTCTTC.

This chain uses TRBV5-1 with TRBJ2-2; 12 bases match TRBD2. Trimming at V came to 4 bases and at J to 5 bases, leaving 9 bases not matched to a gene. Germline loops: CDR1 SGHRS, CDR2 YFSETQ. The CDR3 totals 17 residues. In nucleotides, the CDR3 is TGCGCCAGCAGCGGGCAGACTAGCGGGAGTGGAACCGGGGAGCTGTTTTTT. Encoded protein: CASSGQTSGSGTGELFF.

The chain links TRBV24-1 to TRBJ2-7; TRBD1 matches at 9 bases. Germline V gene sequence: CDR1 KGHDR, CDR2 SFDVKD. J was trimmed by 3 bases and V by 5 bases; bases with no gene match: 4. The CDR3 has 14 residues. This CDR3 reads CATSGGGQGYEQYF. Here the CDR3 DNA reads TGTGCCACCAGTGGGGGGGGACAGGGCTACGAGCAGTACTTC.

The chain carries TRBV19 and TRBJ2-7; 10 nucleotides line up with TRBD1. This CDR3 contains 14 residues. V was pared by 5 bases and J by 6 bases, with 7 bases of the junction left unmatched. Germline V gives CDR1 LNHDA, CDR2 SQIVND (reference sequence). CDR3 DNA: TGTGCCAGTAGTTTGGACAGGGGGTACGGCGAGCAGTACTTC. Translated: CASSLDRGYGEQYF.

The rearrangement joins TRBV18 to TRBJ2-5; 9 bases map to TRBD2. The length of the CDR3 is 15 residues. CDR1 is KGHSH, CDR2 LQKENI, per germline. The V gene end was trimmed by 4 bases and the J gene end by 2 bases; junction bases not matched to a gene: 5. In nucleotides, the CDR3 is TGTGCCAGCTCACGTAATAGCGGGGGACAAGAGACCCAGTACTTC. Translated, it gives CASSRNSGGQETQYF.

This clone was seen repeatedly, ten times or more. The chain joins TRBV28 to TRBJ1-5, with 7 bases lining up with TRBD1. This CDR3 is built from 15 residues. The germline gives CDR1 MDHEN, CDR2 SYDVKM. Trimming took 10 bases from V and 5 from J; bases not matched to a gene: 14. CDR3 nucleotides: TGTGCCACGTCCCCAGGCGACAGGGTATATCAGCCCCAGCATTTT. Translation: CATSPGDRVYQPQHF.

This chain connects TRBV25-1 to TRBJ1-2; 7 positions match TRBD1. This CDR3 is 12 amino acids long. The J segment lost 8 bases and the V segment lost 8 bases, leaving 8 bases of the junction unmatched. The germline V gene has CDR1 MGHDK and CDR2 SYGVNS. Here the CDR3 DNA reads TGTGCCAGCGAGTACTCAGGGGGAGGCTACACCTTC. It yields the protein CASEYSGGGYTF.

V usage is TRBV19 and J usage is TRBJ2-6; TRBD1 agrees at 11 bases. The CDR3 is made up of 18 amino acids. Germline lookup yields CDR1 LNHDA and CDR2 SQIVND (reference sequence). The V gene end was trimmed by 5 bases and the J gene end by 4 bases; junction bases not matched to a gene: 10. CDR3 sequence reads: CASSSPGQGAPGANVLTF. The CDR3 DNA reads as TGTGCCAGTAGTTCCCCCGGACAGGGGGCACCCGGGGCCAACGTCCTGACTTTC.

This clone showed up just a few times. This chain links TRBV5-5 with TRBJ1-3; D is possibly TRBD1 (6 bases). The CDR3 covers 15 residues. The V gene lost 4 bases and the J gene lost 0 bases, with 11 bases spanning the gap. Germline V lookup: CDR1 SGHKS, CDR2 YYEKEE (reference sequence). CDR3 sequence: CASSHTGSSGNTIYF. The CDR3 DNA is TGTGCCAGCAGCCATACAGGGAGCTCTGGAAACACCATATATTTT. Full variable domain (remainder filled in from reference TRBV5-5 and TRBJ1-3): DAGVTQSPTHLIKTRGQQVTLRCSPISGHKSVSWYQQVLGQGPQFIFQYYEKEERGRGNFPDRFSARQFPNYSSELNVNALLLGDSALYLCASSHTGSSGNTIYFGEGSWLTVV.

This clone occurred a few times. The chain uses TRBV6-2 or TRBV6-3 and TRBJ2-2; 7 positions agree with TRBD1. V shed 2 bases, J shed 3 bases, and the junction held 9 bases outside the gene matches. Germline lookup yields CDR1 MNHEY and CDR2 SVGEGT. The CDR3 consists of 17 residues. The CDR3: CASSYVRGQHYTGELFF. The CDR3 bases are TGTGCCAGCAGTTACGTCCGGGGACAGCACTACACCGGGGAGCTGTTTTTT.

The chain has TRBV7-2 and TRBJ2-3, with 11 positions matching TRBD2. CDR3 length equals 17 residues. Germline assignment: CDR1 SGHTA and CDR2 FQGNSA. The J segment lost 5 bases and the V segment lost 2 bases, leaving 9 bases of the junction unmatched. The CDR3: CASSLSASGGPQDTQYF. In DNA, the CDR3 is TGTGCCAGCAGCTTATCTGCTAGCGGGGGGCCGCAAGATACGCAGTATTTT.